The rows below give T cell receptor beta chains drawn from one sample of a study of vaccination and CD4 T cells after COVID-19. Their recognized antigens are unknown. One entry per CDR3 protein, called by TCRdb with MiXCR from the PCR reads. The sample lists about 15,000 distinct CDR3 sequences, approximately 35% seen once, with approximately 40% in the top ten. The specimen was cultured CD4+ T cells from blood. The receptors shown here come from a human donor with COVID-19. The CDR3 runs from the conserved cysteine through the conserved F or W. D genes are given only for firm matches. Where a row states a size, it is once, few, many or the class of an expanded clone; other rows omit it.

cdr3_aa	cdr3_nt	j_call	clone_size	v_call	cdr3_length	d_call
CASSKDEGGNQPQHF	TGTGCCAGCAGCAAAGATGAAGGGGGCAATCAGCCCCAGCATTTT	TRBJ1-5	.	TRBV21-1	15	.
CSARGILLGGATGELFF	TGCAGTGCTAGAGGCATCCTGCTTGGGGGGGCCACCGGGGAGCTGTTTTTT	TRBJ2-2	.	TRBV20-1	17	.
CASSTGLAGDRELFF	TGTGCCAGCTCTACGGGACTAGCGGGGGATAGGGAGCTGTTTTTT	TRBJ2-2	.	TRBV6-1	15	TRBD2
CASSLGWENTEAFF	TGTGCCAGTAGTTTAGGCTGGGAGAACACTGAAGCTTTCTTT	TRBJ1-1	.	TRBV19	14	.
CASSAIGGSQPQHF	TGTGCCAGCTCAGCAATAGGGGGGTCTCAGCCCCAGCATTTT	TRBJ1-5	.	TRBV18	14	.
CSARPGGNNQPQHF	TGCAGTGCTAGGCCAGGGGGCAACAATCAGCCCCAGCATTTT	TRBJ1-5	medium-sized	TRBV20-1	14	TRBD1
CASSPRVAAGSTEAFF	TGTGCCAGCAGTCCCCGAGTTGCCGCCGGGAGTACTGAAGCTTTCTTT	TRBJ1-1	few	TRBV6-1	16	.
CASSKLTGGGYTF	TGTGCCAGCAGTAAACTGACAGGCGGTGGCTACACCTTC	TRBJ1-2	.	TRBV6-2/TRBV6-3	13	.
CASSLQGDNHGELFF	TGTGCCAGCAGCTTACAAGGAGATAACCACGGGGAGCTGTTTTTT	TRBJ2-2	.	TRBV11-2	15	.
CASSLTGPRDYGYTF	TGTGCCAGCAGTTTGACTGGACCGAGGGACTATGGCTACACCTTC	TRBJ1-2	few	TRBV27	15	.
CASSPTVTYEQYF	TGTGCCAGCTCACCAACAGTAACCTACGAGCAGTACTTC	TRBJ2-7	few	TRBV18	13	.
CASSYSVGETQYF	TGTGCCAGCAGTTACTCGGTCGGGGAGACCCAGTACTTC	TRBJ2-5	few	TRBV6-5	13	.
CASSRPGSGNTIYF	TGTGCCAGCTCGCGCCCGGGTTCTGGAAACACCATATATTTT	TRBJ1-3	.	TRBV19	14	.
CASSSEPGTYNSPLHF	TGTGCCAGCAGCTCCGAACCCGGGACCTATAATTCACCCCTCCACTTT	TRBJ1-6	.	TRBV5-8	16	.
CASSPAGRGHTGELFF	TGTGCCAGCAGCCCGGCGGGCAGGGGGCACACCGGGGAGCTGTTTTTT	TRBJ2-2	.	TRBV7-3	16	TRBD1
CASSLTSGGTYEQYF	TGTGCCAGCAGCCTCACTAGCGGGGGGACCTACGAGCAGTACTTC	TRBJ2-7	.	TRBV7-2	15	TRBD2
CASSFPAGGSSTDTQYF	TGTGCCAGCAGCTTTCCGGCGGGGGGCTCTAGCACAGATACGCAGTATTTT	TRBJ2-3	.	TRBV5-8	17	TRBD2
CASRRLAVSDTQYF	TGTGCCAGCAGGCGACTAGCGGTTTCAGATACGCAGTATTTT	TRBJ2-3	.	TRBV6-2/TRBV6-3	14	TRBD2
CASITQGQVAFF	TGTGCCAGCATTACCCAGGGGCAGGTAGCTTTCTTT	TRBJ1-1	.	TRBV6-1	12	.
CASSADMGAGYTF	TGTGCCAGCAGCGCCGATATGGGGGCTGGCTACACCTTC	TRBJ1-2	few	TRBV5-6	13	.
CASGAVGQGLNNYGYTF	TGTGCCAGCGGCGCAGTGGGACAGGGCCTTAATAACTATGGCTACACCTTC	TRBJ1-2	.	TRBV6-1	17	TRBD1
CASSFPAGGLGDTQYF	TGTGCCAGCAGCTTTCCAGCGGGGGGCCTAGGGGATACGCAGTATTTT	TRBJ2-3	.	TRBV11-3	16	TRBD2